The TCR beta chain under discussion was sequenced for a study of T-cell reconstitution after alpha-beta-depleted transplantation in children. Study observations and caveats: The authors attributed T-cell counts and diversity one year after transplant mostly to newly produced T cells.

In its sample, this clonotype was seen many times. Its antigen is as yet unknown. This CDR3 has 18 residues. V trimming: 5 bases; J trimming: 2 bases; junction bases outside the gene matches: 8. Library preparation (for TCRbeta) was performed with unique molecular identifiers. TCRdb reprocessed the PCR reads with MiXCR, giving one entry per CDR3 protein. The sample has under 750,000 distinct CDR3 sequences; around 23% are singletons. V is TRBV12-3 or TRBV12-4 and J is TRBJ2-2, with 13 bases matching TRBD2. This receptor was identified in a boy in the first two years of life who had a stem cell transplant for acute myeloid leukemia, so the T cells may come from the graft donor. Sequenced material: PBMCs, mostly from graft donor cells, taken 360 days after TCRalphabeta/CD19-depleted stem cell transplant. The CDR3 loop is CASSHGLAGALNTGELFF. CDR3 nucleotide sequence: TGTGCCAGCAGTCACGGACTAGCGGGGGCCCTCAACACCGGGGAGCTGTTTTTT.